The 24 T cell receptor beta chains below all came from one sample that was sequenced in a study of cytomegalovirus exposure and HLA in healthy donors. PCR primers comprised 60 Vbeta and 13 Jbeta primers. This table comes from immunoSEQ multiplex PCR, and its TCRdb copy is limited to in-frame clones, with some not included. Of roughly 200,000 clones listed, 65% to 80% were seen once; the top ten hold 4.4%. Sequencing was done on a sample of PBMCs. The source of these receptors is a woman aged 25 to 45 in good health and CMV-seropositive.

The gene calls are TRBV21-1 and TRBJ2-7; the DNA was not compared with TRBD1, the D call given in the table. TRBV21-1 is shown as a pseudogene. This CDR3 spans 17 amino acids. CDR3 sequence (DNA): TGTGCCAGCAGCAAAGTCAAGCCCCACGACAGGTCCTACGAGCAGTACTTC. It specifies CASSKVKPHDRSYEQYF.

This clone was counted once. The chain recombines TRBV27 with TRBJ2-5, with 7 bases matching TRBD2. Unmatched junction bases numbered 6, after V lost 6 bases and J lost 5 bases. The germline V gene encodes CDR1 MNHEY and CDR2 SMNVEV (reference sequence). The CDR3 is made up of 13 amino acids. The CDR3, as DNA: TGTGCCAGCAGCCGCGGGAGAGGGGAGACCCAGTACTTC. Its protein is CASSRGRGETQYF.

The gene calls are TRBV19 and TRBJ2-1; 12 nucleotides agree with TRBD2. Per germline, CDR1 LNHDA and CDR2 SQIVND (reference sequence). The CDR3 totals 15 residues. V lost 5 bases, J lost 5 bases, and 4 bases stayed unmatched. CDR3 sequence: CASSQSSGRDNEQFF. CDR3 DNA sequence: TGTGCCAGTAGTCAATCTAGCGGGAGGGACAATGAGCAGTTCTTC.

This chain's CDR3 is CASSPPDYEQYF. CDR3 DNA: TGTGCCAGCAGCCCGCCAGACTACGAGCAGTACTTC. This sequence joins TRBV7-9 and TRBJ2-7; no clear D gene. Germline lookup yields CDR1 SEHNR and CDR2 FQNEAQ (reference sequence). This CDR3 spans 12 amino acids. Deletions cut 5 bases from V and 3 bases from J, with 8 bases between.

The chain carries TRBV7-2 and TRBJ2-5; D might be TRBD2 (5 bases). The CDR3 covers 14 residues. Germline CDR1 and CDR2: SGHTA and FQGNSA. The V end was cut by 5 bases, the J end by 1 base, with 11 bases between. The CDR3 protein is CASSPGLTQETQYF. CDR3 sequence (DNA): TGTGCCAGCAGCCCCGGACTGACCCAAGAGACCCAGTACTTC.

The V call is TRBV5-1, the J call TRBJ2-3, with 12 bases identical to TRBD2. CDR3 length: 16 residues. The junction had 4 bases not matched to a gene; V was cut back by 4 bases and J by 1 base. The germline CDR1 and CDR2 sequences are SGHRS and YFSETQ. The CDR3 sequence: CASSPRTSGGTDTQYF. In DNA, the CDR3 is TGCGCCAGCAGCCCTAGGACTAGCGGGGGCACAGATACGCAGTATTTT.

The genes are TRBV29-1 and TRBJ1-2; D not resolved. Looked up from germline, CDR1 is SQVTM and CDR2 is ANQGSEA. CDR3 length: 12 amino acids. V lost 3 bases and J lost 4, with 9 bases in between. The CDR3 nucleotides are TGCAGCGTTGAGTCCGTCCTCTATGGCTACACCTTC. This gives the protein CSVESVLYGYTF.

V and J are TRBV19 and TRBJ2-5; a weak D match, TRBD1 (7 bases). Germline CDR1 is LNHDA and CDR2 is SQIVND (reference sequence). Between the trimmed V and J ends, which lost 7 bases and 4 bases, there was a span of 16 bases. The CDR3 spans 14 residues. CDR3 region: CASTAGQRTETQYF. In nucleotides, the CDR3 is TGTGCCAGTACCGCGGGACAGCGGACAGAGACCCAGTACTTC.

This rearrangement joins TRBV25-1 to TRBJ2-2; D is possibly TRBD2 (6 bases). V lost 4 bases, J lost 3 bases, and 9 bases lay in between. The CDR3 totals 14 residues. Germline V gene sequence: CDR1 MGHDK, CDR2 SYGVNS. The CDR3 spells CASSGTIYTGELFF. The DNA of the CDR3 is TGTGCCAGCAGTGGGACTATATACACCGGGGAGCTGTTTTTT.

The chain employs TRBV5-4 and TRBJ2-5, with D maybe TRBD2 (6 bases). Looked up from germline, CDR1 is SGHNT and CDR2 is YYREEE (reference sequence). V lost 0 bases and J 1 base, leaving 16 bases between the germline ends. This CDR3 region has 17 residues. The chain's CDR3 is CASSLVGGSGSQETQYF. For the CDR3, the DNA is TGTGCCAGCAGCTTGGTTGGGGGGTCAGGGTCCCAAGAGACCCAGTACTTC.

The chain combines TRBV5-6 with TRBJ2-7, with D perhaps matching TRBD2 (5 bases). This CDR3 region has 12 residues. Trimming took 4 bases from V and 5 from J, leaving 10 bases between them. Germline V lookup: CDR1 SGHDT, CDR2 YYEEEE. This chain's CDR3 is CASSLGGDEQYF. Written as DNA, the CDR3 is TGTGCCAGCAGCCTTGGAGGCGACGAGCAGTACTTC.

The chain couples TRBV7-2 to TRBJ1-5, with D maybe TRBD1 (5 bases). Per germline, CDR1 SGHTA and CDR2 FQGNSA. Trimming removed 7 bases at V and 6 bases at J, with 13 bases between. The CDR3 has 13 amino acids. CDR3 DNA sequence: TGTGCCAGCACCCAAAGTGGGGCTCAGCCCCAGCATTTT. It translates to CASTQSGAQPQHF.

The chain has TRBV4-1 and TRBJ1-5, with TRBD1 matching over 9 bases. Trimming removed 2 bases from V and 1 base from J; junction bases left unmatched: 21. The CDR3 has 22 residues. Germline V CDR1 and CDR2: MGHRA, YSYEKL. The CDR3 bases are TGCGCCAGCAGCCAATATAATACCGGGACAGGGTATCTGGGATCGAGCAATCAGCCCCAGCATTTT. Protein product: CASSQYNTGTGYLGSSNQPQHF.

The V and J genes are TRBV6-7 and TRBJ1-5; possibly TRBD1 for D (6 bases). TRBV6-7 belongs to the ORF category, with a function that is uncertain. Deletions cut 5 bases from V and 1 base from J, with 18 bases between. The CDR3 length is 17 residues. The CDR3 is CASSPGHPRRSNQPQHF. CDR3 sequence (DNA): TGTGCCAGCAGTCCGGGACATCCGAGGAGGAGCAATCAGCCCCAGCATTTT.

The CDR3: CASSQSGIYNEKLFF. The DNA for the CDR3 is TGTGCCAGCAGCCAGTCGGGGATATATAATGAAAAACTGTTTTTT. The chain has TRBV14 and TRBJ1-4; the D is unclear. The CDR3 runs to 15 residues. Germline lookup yields CDR1 SGHDN and CDR2 FVKESK. V was clipped by 3 bases and J by 4 bases, with 12 bases between them.

The rearrangement uses TRBV2 and TRBJ2-3; a possible D gene is TRBD1 (6 bases). The CDR3 extends over 14 amino acids. V lost 8 bases, J lost 3 bases, and 15 bases lay in between. Germline V CDR1 and CDR2: SNHLY, FYNNEI. CDR3 region: CASSWGQGTDTQYF. The CDR3 DNA reads TGTGCCAGCTCCTGGGGGCAGGGGACAGATACGCAGTATTTT.

The genes are TRBV29-1 and TRBJ2-5; 14 bases agree with TRBD2. V shed 6 bases, J shed 5 bases, and the junction held 11 bases outside the gene matches. Germline CDR1 is SQVTM and CDR2 is ANQGSEA. The CDR3 totals 16 residues. The CDR3 region is CSVDGLAGGPGETQYF. In nucleotides, the CDR3 is TGCAGCGTCGACGGACTAGCGGGGGGCCCTGGGGAGACCCAGTACTTC.

V is TRBV5-1 and J is TRBJ2-1, with 16 bases aligning to TRBD2. V trimming: 3 bases; J trimming: 7 bases; junction bases outside the gene matches: 4. The CDR3 is 16 residues long. Looked up from germline, CDR1 is SGHRS and CDR2 is YFSETQ. Here the CDR3 reads CASSSGLAGGWNEQFF. In nucleotides, the CDR3 is TGCGCCAGCAGCTCGGGACTAGCGGGGGGGTGGAATGAGCAGTTCTTC.

This clone was found once. This chain connects TRBV4-3 to TRBJ2-1; 13 bases align to TRBD2. The ends lost 4 bases at V and 7 bases at J; junction bases unmatched: 7. This CDR3 contains 16 residues. Per germline, CDR1 LGHNA and CDR2 YSLEER. The CDR3 DNA is TGCGCCAGCAGCCCACTAGCGGGGGGGCGGGGGAATGAGCAGTTCTTC. This translates into CASSPLAGGRGNEQFF.

This sequence joins TRBV11-2 and TRBJ2-1, with a weak D call TRBD2 (7 bases). CDR3 length: 16 amino acids. CDR1 and CDR2 from the germline V gene are SGHAT and FQNNGV. The V and J ends lost 1 base and 9 bases respectively, with 19 bases between them. The CDR3 nucleotides read TGTGCCAGCAGCTTAGTCGGGGGGCTAGCATCCAGTGAGCAGTTCTTC. Its translation: CASSLVGGLASSEQFF.

This sequence joins TRBV6-5 and TRBJ2-1; TRBD1 aligns across 7 bases. This CDR3 region has 14 residues. The V segment lost 2 bases and the J segment 4 bases; nucleotides outside the gene matches: 2. CDR1 and CDR2 (germline): MNHEY, SVGAGI. This CDR3 is CASSYETGYNEQFF. The CDR3 DNA sequence: TGTGCCAGCAGTTACGAGACAGGGTACAATGAGCAGTTCTTC.

In DNA, the CDR3 is TGTGCCAGCAGCCCGAGCGGGAGGGCCCCAGATACGCAGTATTTT. Its translation: CASSPSGRAPDTQYF. The V gene is TRBV7-2, the J gene TRBJ2-3; 10 bases match TRBD2. V gave up 5 bases and J gave up 4 bases; unmatched junction bases: 6. Germline values: CDR1 SGHTA, CDR2 FQGNSA. CDR3 length equals 15 residues.

This chain connects TRBV7-2 to TRBJ1-3; 9 bases agree with TRBD1. J gave up 9 bases and V 0 bases, and 6 bases lay outside the gene matches. The CDR3 is 15 residues long. The V gene's germline CDR1 is SGHTA and CDR2 FQGNSA. CDR3 sequence (DNA): TGTGCCAGCAGCTTAGCGACAGGGGGGATAGGCACCATATATTTT. Translation gives CASSLATGGIGTIYF.

This chain joins TRBV7-9 and TRBJ2-3; D possibly corresponds to TRBD2 (6 bases). Germline CDR1 SEHNR, CDR2 FQNEAQ (reference sequence). Trimming cost V 3 bases and J 3 bases, with 13 bases left between them. The CDR3 has 15 residues. CDR3 in DNA: TGTGCCAGCAGCTTTGGTCCGGGAGTTACAGATACGCAGTATTTT. Its translation: CASSFGPGVTDTQYF.